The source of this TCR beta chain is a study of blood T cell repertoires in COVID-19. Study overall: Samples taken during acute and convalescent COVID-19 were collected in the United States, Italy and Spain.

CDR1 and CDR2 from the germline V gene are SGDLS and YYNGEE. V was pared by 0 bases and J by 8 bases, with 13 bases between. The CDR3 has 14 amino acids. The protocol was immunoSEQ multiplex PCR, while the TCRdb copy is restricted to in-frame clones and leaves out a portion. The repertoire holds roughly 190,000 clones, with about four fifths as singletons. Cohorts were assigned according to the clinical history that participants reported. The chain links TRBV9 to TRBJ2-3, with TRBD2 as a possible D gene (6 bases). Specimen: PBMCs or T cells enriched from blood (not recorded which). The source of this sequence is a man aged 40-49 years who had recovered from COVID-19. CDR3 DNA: TGTGCCAGCAGCGTAGAACCCCGTAGCGGTACGCAGTATTTT. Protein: CASSVEPRSGTQYF.